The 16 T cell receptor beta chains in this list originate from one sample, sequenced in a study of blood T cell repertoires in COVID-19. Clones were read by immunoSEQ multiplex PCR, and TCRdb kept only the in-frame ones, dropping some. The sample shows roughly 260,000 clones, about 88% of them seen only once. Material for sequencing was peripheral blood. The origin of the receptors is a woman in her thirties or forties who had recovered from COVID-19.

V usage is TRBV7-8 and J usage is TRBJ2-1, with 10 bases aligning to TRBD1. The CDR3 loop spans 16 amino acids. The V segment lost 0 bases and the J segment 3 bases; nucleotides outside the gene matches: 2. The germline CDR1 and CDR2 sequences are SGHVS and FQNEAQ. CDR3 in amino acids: CASSLAWDRGYNEQFF. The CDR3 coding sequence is TGTGCCAGCAGCTTAGCGTGGGACAGGGGCTACAATGAGCAGTTCTTC.

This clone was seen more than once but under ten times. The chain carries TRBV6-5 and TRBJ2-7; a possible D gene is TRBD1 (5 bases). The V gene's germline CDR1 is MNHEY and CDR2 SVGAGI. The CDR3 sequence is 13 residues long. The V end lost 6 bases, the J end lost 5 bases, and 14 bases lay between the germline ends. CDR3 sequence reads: CASRDQGRDEQYF. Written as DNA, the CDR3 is TGTGCCAGCAGGGACCAGGGTAGAGACGAGCAGTACTTC.

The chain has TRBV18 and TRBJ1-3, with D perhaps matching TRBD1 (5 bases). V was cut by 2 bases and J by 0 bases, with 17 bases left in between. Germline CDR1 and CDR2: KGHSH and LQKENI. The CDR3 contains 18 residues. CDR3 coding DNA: TGTGCCAGCTCACCAGCGGGGACGGGGCCTCTCTCTGGAAACACCATATATTTT. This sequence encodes CASSPAGTGPLSGNTIYF.

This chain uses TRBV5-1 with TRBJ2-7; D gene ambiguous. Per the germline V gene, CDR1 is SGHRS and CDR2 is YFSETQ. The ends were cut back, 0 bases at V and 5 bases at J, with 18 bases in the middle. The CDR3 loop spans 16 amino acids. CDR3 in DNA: TGCGCCAGCAGCTTGGACCGTAGAACGGCCCTAGACGAGCAGTACTTC. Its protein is CASSLDRRTALDEQYF.

In DNA form, the CDR3 reads TGTGCCTGGAGTGTACGGAAGGGGGCGAATGAGCAGTTCTTC. Its protein product is CAWSVRKGANEQFF. The J gene is TRBJ2-1, the V gene TRBV30, with 7 nucleotides matching TRBD1. The length of the CDR3 is 14 residues. The V gene end was trimmed by 0 bases and the J gene end by 7 bases; junction bases not matched to a gene: 6. Germline CDR1 is GTSNPN and CDR2 is SVGIG (reference sequence).

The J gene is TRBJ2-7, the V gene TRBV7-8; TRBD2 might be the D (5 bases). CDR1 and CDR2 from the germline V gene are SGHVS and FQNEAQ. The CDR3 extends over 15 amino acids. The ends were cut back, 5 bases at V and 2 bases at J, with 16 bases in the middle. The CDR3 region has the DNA TGTGCCAGCAGCCTACTAGAGTTGCCCCCCTACGAGCAGTACTTC. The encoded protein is CASSLLELPPYEQYF.

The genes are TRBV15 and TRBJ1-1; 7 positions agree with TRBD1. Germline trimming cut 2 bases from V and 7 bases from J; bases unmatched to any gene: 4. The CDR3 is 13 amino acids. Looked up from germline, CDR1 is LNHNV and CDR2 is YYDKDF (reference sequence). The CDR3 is CATSRLRTGEAFF. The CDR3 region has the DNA TGTGCCACCAGCAGATTGAGGACAGGTGAAGCTTTCTTT. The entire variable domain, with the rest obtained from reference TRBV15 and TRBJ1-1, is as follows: DAMVIQNPRYQVTQFGKPVTLSCSQTLNHNVMYWYQQKSSQAPKLLFHYYDKDFNNEADTPDNFQSRRPNTSFCFLDIRSPGLGDTAMYLCATSRLRTGEAFFGQGTRLTVV.

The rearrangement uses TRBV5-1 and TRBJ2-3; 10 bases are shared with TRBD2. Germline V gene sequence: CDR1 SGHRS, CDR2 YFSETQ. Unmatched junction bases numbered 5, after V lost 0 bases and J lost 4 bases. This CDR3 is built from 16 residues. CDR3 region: CASSLAVAGGADTQYF. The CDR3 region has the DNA TGCGCCAGCAGCTTGGCCGTAGCGGGGGGTGCAGATACGCAGTATTTT. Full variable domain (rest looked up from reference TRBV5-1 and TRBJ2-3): KAGVTQTPRYLIKTRGQQVTLSCSPISGHRSVSWYQQTPGQGLQFLFEYFSETQRNKGNFPGRFSGRQFSNSRSEMNVSTLELGDSALYLCASSLAVAGGADTQYFGPGTRLTVL.

In nucleotides, the CDR3 is TGTGCCTCGGGTCTCGGGAGCCAAAACACTGAAGCTTTCTTT. It encodes CASGLGSQNTEAFF. The chain uses TRBV30 and TRBJ1-1; D unresolved. The CDR3 is 14 residues long. Germline values: CDR1 GTSNPN, CDR2 SVGIG (reference sequence). V was clipped by 7 bases and J by 2 bases, with 17 bases between them.

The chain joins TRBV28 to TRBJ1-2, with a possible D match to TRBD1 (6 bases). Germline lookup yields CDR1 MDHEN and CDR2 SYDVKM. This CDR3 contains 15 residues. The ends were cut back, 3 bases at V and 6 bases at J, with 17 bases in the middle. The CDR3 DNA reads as TGTGCCAGCAGTTTCCGGGCAGGGGCACTGGATGGCTACACCTTC. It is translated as CASSFRAGALDGYTF.

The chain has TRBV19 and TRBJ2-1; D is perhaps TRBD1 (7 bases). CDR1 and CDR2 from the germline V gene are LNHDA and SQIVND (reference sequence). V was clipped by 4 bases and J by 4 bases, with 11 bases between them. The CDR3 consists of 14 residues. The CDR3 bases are TGTGCCAGTAGTACCCAGGGGGGTTACAATGAGCAGTTCTTC. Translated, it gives CASSTQGGYNEQFF.

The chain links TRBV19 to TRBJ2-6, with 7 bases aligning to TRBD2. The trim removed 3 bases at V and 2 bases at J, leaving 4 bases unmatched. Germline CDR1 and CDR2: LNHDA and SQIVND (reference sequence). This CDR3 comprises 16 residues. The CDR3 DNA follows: TGTGCCAGTAGTATTCCCCGGGGGGCTGGGGCCAACGTCCTGACTTTC. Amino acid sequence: CASSIPRGAGANVLTF.

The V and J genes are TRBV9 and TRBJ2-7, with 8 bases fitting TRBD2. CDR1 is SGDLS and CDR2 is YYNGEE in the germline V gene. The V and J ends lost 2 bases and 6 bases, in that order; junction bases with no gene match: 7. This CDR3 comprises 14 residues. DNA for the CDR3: TGTGCCAGCAGCGTCCTAGCGGGTTACTCCGAGCAGTACTTC. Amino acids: CASSVLAGYSEQYF.

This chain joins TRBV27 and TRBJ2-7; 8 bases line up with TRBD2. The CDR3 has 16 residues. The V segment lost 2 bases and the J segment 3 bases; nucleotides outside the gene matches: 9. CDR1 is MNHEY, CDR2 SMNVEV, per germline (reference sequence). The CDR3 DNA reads TGTGCCAGCAGTTTACGGGAGGGATTTTCGGTCTACGAGCAGTACTTC. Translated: CASSLREGFSVYEQYF.

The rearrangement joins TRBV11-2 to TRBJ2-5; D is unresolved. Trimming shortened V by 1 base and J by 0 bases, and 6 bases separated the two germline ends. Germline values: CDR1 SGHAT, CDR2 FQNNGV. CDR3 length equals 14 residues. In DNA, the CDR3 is TGTGCCAGCAGCTTAGTCCGTAACCAAGAGACCCAGTACTTC. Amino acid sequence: CASSLVRNQETQYF. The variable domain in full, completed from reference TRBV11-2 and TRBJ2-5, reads EAGVAQSPRYKIIEKRQSVAFWCNPISGHATLYWYQQILGQGPKLLIQFQNNGVVDDSQLPKDRFSAERLKGVDSTLKIQPAKLEDSAVYLCASSLVRNQETQYFGPGTRLLVL.

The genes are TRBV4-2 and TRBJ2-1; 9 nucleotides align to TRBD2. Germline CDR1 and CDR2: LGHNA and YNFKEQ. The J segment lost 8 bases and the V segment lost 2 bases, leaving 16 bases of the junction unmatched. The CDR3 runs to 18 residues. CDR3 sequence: CASSQSPGLAFEGDEQFF. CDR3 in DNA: TGTGCCAGCAGCCAATCCCCGGGACTAGCTTTCGAGGGTGATGAGCAGTTCTTC.